Below are 29 T cell receptor beta chains sequenced from a single sample in a study of read filtering for tumor transcriptome and immune sequencing. The library was built from 400 ng RNA with molecular barcoded adaptors for alpha/delta and beta/gamma chains. One entry per CDR3 protein, called by TCRdb with MiXCR from the reads. The sample holds roughly 35,000 distinct CDR3 sequences, 12% to 15% seen once. The sample comprised a population of CD138-negative cells sorted from bone marrow. These receptors originate from a donor at least 40 years old with multiple myeloma.

This clonotype was found a few times. This chain links TRBV7-9 with TRBJ1-3; tentative D call: TRBD1 (6 bases). Germline CDR1 is SEHNR and CDR2 is FQNEAQ (reference sequence). Deletions cut 3 bases from V and 1 base from J, with 7 bases between. This CDR3 contains 14 residues. CDR3 loop: CASSLGTSGNTIYF. In DNA form, the CDR3 reads TGTGCCAGCAGCTTGGGGACATCTGGAAACACCATATATTTT.

This clonotype appeared many times. J is TRBJ1-2 and V is TRBV25-1; D unclear. Germline V lookup: CDR1 MGHDK, CDR2 SYGVNS. The CDR3 spans 13 residues. Deletions cut 1 base from V and 3 bases from J, with 6 bases between. The CDR3 DNA is TGTGCCAGCAGTGAATCCTGGGACTATGGCTACACCTTC. Its translation is CASSESWDYGYTF.

This clonotype was recorded at least ten times. The chain couples TRBV20-1 to TRBJ2-7, with D possibly matching TRBD1 (6 bases). The germline V and J ends were trimmed by 6 bases and 0 bases, with 15 bases remaining between them. The germline V gene encodes CDR1 DFQATT and CDR2 SNEGSKA (reference sequence). This CDR3 contains 14 residues. The CDR3 DNA follows: TGCAGTGCCACCCCCGGGACACCCTCCTACGAGCAGTACTTC. Protein product: CSATPGTPSYEQYF.

This clonotype was observed many times. CDR3 protein: CASTPSRGNQETQYF. The DNA for the CDR3 is TGTGCCAGCACCCCTTCTCGGGGAAACCAAGAGACCCAGTACTTC. The rearrangement joins TRBV7-2 to TRBJ2-5, with D possibly being TRBD2 (5 bases). V was clipped by 7 bases and J by 0 bases, with 15 bases between them. CDR1 SGHTA and CDR2 FQGNSA come from the germline V gene. The CDR3 contains 15 residues.

The sample holds many counts of this clonotype. This chain's CDR3 is CASSPLGSVNNEQFF. CDR3 in DNA: TGTGCCAGCAGCCCCTTAGGATCCGTAAACAATGAGCAGTTCTTC. This sequence joins TRBV14 and TRBJ2-1; D is ambiguous. V was clipped by 4 bases and J by 5 bases, with 15 bases between them. The germline V gene has CDR1 SGHDN and CDR2 FVKESK. CDR3 size: 15 residues.

With regard to this clonotype: A far larger clone is only one base removed, so a read error is likely. The rearrangement joins TRBV11-2 to TRBJ2-1, with 8 bases that match TRBD2. There are 15 residues in the CDR3. CDR1 and CDR2 from the germline V gene are SGHAT and FQNNGV. The CDR3 sequence is CASSYTSGTYKEQFF. The CDR3 DNA reads TGTGCCAGCAGCTATACTAGCGGAACCTACAAGGAGCAGTTCTTC.

This clonotype was found many times. This chain joins TRBV15 and TRBJ2-3, with D tentatively TRBD2 (6 bases). V was clipped by 6 bases and J by 6 bases, with 10 bases between them. Germline CDR1 and CDR2: LNHNV and YYDKDF (reference sequence). The length of the CDR3 is 12 residues. The CDR3 DNA sequence: TGTGCCACCAGTTTGGAGGGGGATACGCAGTATTTT. It encodes CATSLEGDTQYF.

Concerning this clonotype itself: A far more abundant clone sits one base away, making this likely a read error. The chain couples TRBV4-1 to TRBJ2-1; 12 bases line up with TRBD2. The DNA end is a closer match to TRBJ2-7, so the J assignment may be wrong. From germline, CDR1 is MGHRA and CDR2 YSYEKL. This CDR3 has 16 residues. CDR3: CASSQVTSGSRNEQYF. DNA for the CDR3: TGCGCCAGCAGCCAAGTGACTAGCGGGAGTCGTAATGAGCAGTACTTC.

This clonotype was observed many times. The rearrangement links TRBV20-1 to TRBJ2-1; D not certain. The CDR3 totals 11 residues. CDR1 is DFQATT and CDR2 is SNEGSKA in the germline V gene (reference sequence). The germline V and J ends were trimmed by 3 bases and 8 bases, with 8 bases remaining between them. CDR3 region: CSASLRYEQFF. In DNA, the CDR3 is TGCAGTGCTAGCCTAAGATATGAGCAGTTCTTC.

The rearrangement uses TRBV5-6 and TRBJ1-2; the D is unclear. The length of the CDR3 is 12 residues. Germline assignment: CDR1 SGHDT and CDR2 YYEEEE. V lost 0 bases, J lost 1 base, and 1 base lay in between. CDR3 in DNA: TGTGCCAGCAGCTTGGTTAACTATGGCTACACCTTC. Protein sequence: CASSLVNYGYTF.

This clonotype was recorded at least ten times. V usage is TRBV4-2 and J usage is TRBJ1-5; TRBD1 aligns across 9 bases. Germline V CDR1 and CDR2: LGHNA, YNFKEQ. This CDR3 is built from 14 residues. V lost 4 bases and J lost 8; bases outside the gene matches: 6. The CDR3 loop reads CASSPDRGAKPQHF. CDR3 bases: TGTGCCAGCAGCCCGGACAGGGGTGCTAAGCCCCAGCATTTT.

This clonotype was picked up a small number of times. A much larger clone sits a single nucleotide away, making a read error possible. This chain uses TRBV20-1 with TRBJ2-1, with a weak D call TRBD2 (6 bases). This CDR3 is 13 amino acids long. Per germline, CDR1 DFQATT and CDR2 SNEGSKA (reference sequence). The CDR3 DNA follows: TGCAGTGCTCATCGGGACTCCTACAATGGGCAGTTCTTC. Protein product: CSAHRDSYNGQFF.

This clonotype occurred many times. The chain carries TRBV29-1 and TRBJ2-1, with D tentatively TRBD1 (5 bases). The ends were cut back, 4 bases at V and 8 bases at J, with 12 bases in the middle. The length of the CDR3 is 12 residues. CDR1 and CDR2 from the germline V gene are SQVTM and ANQGSEA. The CDR3 DNA follows: TGCAGCGTTGGACGGCAGGGTGATGAGCAGTTCTTC. This codes for CSVGRQGDEQFF.

This clonotype occurred many times. This chain's CDR3 is CATSDTGGAVNEQFF. The CDR3 region has the DNA TGTGCCACCAGTGACACAGGGGGCGCGGTGAATGAGCAGTTCTTC. This chain uses TRBV24-1 with TRBJ2-1, with 9 bases fitting TRBD1. J gave up 7 bases and V 4 bases, and 7 bases lay outside the gene matches. Per the germline V gene, CDR1 is KGHDR and CDR2 is SFDVKD. The CDR3 loop spans 15 amino acids.

This clonotype was found many times. The chain couples TRBV3-1 to TRBJ2-1, with TRBD1 as a possible D gene (8 bases). The CDR3 runs 14 residues. The V end lost 4 bases, the J end lost 8 bases, and 15 bases lay between the germline ends. Germline V gene lookup returns CDR1 LGHDT and CDR2 YNNKEL (reference sequence). CDR3 nucleotide sequence: TGTGCCAGCAGCCCTAGACAGGGGAGGGATGAGCAGTTCTTC. Protein: CASSPRQGRDEQFF.

This clonotype was picked up many times. At one end the junction does not follow the germline gene, possibly because of a read error. This sequence joins TRBV7-7 and TRBJ2-1; 7 positions agree with TRBD2. The CDR3 consists of 14 residues. The V gene's germline CDR1 is SSHAT and CDR2 FNYEAQ (reference sequence). CDR3 protein: CASSFGGSYNEQFF. As DNA, the CDR3 is TGTGCTAGCAGCTTCGGGGGGTCCTACAATGAGCAGTTCTTC.

This clonotype was observed many times. The chain is built from TRBV28 and TRBJ2-1; no firm D call. The V gene's germline CDR1 is MDHEN and CDR2 SYDVKM. The CDR3 sequence is 15 residues long. V lost 5 bases to trimming and J lost 1 base, with 12 bases between them. The CDR3, as DNA: TGTGCCAGCAGTCTAGACCCGAGATCCTACAATGAGCAGTTCTTC. This encodes CASSLDPRSYNEQFF.

V is TRBV7-9 and J is TRBJ1-1, with 7 bases lining up with TRBD1. The ends lost 5 bases at V and 0 bases at J; junction bases unmatched: 3. This CDR3 region has 14 residues. CDR1 and CDR2 from the germline V gene are SEHNR and FQNEAQ (reference sequence). The DNA for the CDR3 is TGTGCCAGCAGCGTAACAGGGGTGAACACTGAAGCTTTCTTT. Amino acids: CASSVTGVNTEAFF.

This clonotype came up many times. The gene calls are TRBV5-1 and TRBJ1-5, with D perhaps matching TRBD1 (6 bases). The V gene's germline CDR1 is SGHRS and CDR2 YFSETQ. V lost 0 bases to trimming and J lost 2 bases, with 15 bases between them. The CDR3 runs 17 residues. As DNA, the CDR3 is TGCGCCAGCAGCTTGGGGGACATCCCGGGAGGCAATCAGCCCCAGCATTTT. Protein sequence: CASSLGDIPGGNQPQHF.

The sample holds a few counts of this clonotype. The V call is TRBV10-3, the J call TRBJ2-6; 9 nucleotides line up with TRBD2. The CDR3 totals 18 residues. V lost 1 base and J lost 0; bases outside the gene matches: 4. Germline V CDR1 and CDR2: ENHRY, SYGVKD. Here the CDR3 DNA reads TGTGCCATCAGTGAGTTACTAGCGGGTCTCTCTGGGGCCAACGTCCTGACTTTC. Translated: CAISELLAGLSGANVLTF.

The sample holds many counts of this clonotype. The chain employs TRBV2 and TRBJ2-7, with 9 bases that match TRBD1. The germline V gene encodes CDR1 SNHLY and CDR2 FYNNEI. This CDR3 spans 14 amino acids. J gave up 7 bases and V 2 bases, and 6 bases lay outside the gene matches. CDR3 DNA: TGTGCCAGCAGTGAACGGGACAGGGCCGGGGAGCAGTACTTC. This translates into CASSERDRAGEQYF.

This clonotype has ten or more counts. This chain uses TRBV7-9 with TRBJ2-3; TRBD1 matches 8 bases. This CDR3 region has 14 residues. V lost 6 bases to trimming and J lost 4 bases; unmatched junction nucleotides: 6. Germline CDR1 is SEHNR and CDR2 is FQNEAQ (reference sequence). In DNA, the CDR3 is TGTGCCAGCAGGGCAGGGGGCGCGTCAGATACGCAGTATTTT. The encoded protein is CASRAGGASDTQYF.

There are many counts of this clonotype. DNA of the CDR3: TGTGCCTGGTCGAAGGGTTTTAACTATGGCTACACCTTC. This encodes CAWSKGFNYGYTF. The chain carries TRBV30 and TRBJ1-2; D call uncertain. The V gene lost 5 bases and the J gene lost 1 base, with 11 bases spanning the gap. CDR3 size: 13 residues. Germline lookup yields CDR1 GTSNPN and CDR2 SVGIG (reference sequence).

In its sample, this clonotype was seen many times. This chain connects TRBV7-2 to TRBJ2-1; D remains unclear. The length of the CDR3 is 14 residues. From germline, CDR1 is SGHTA and CDR2 FQGNSA. V was clipped by 4 bases and J by 6 bases, with 13 bases between them. CDR3 in DNA: TGTGCCAGCAGCTCCCGGGTTTCTACCAATGAGCAGTTCTTC. Protein: CASSSRVSTNEQFF.

This clonotype occurred a few times. Possible read error: a much larger clone is one base away. The chain has TRBV7-9 and TRBJ1-1; D remains ambiguous. The germline V gene encodes CDR1 SEHNR and CDR2 FQNEAQ (reference sequence). This CDR3 is built from 14 residues. The CDR3: CASGLGGINTEAFF. In nucleotides, the CDR3 is TGTGCCAGCGGCTTAGGAGGGATAAACACTGAAGCTTTCTTT.

The chain joins TRBV11-2 to TRBJ2-1, with D maybe TRBD2 (5 bases). The CDR3 runs to 15 residues. Germline CDR1 is SGHAT and CDR2 is FQNNGV. Trimming removed 5 bases from V and 8 bases from J, with 19 bases in between. The CDR3: CASSPESRRYYEQFF. In DNA form, the CDR3 reads TGTGCCAGCAGCCCCGAGAGCAGGAGGTACTATGAGCAGTTCTTC.

Turning to this clonotype: This may come from a read error, since a much larger clone is one base off. The chain recombines TRBV6-1 with TRBJ2-1; D is unclear. CDR3 length: 12 residues. The germline V gene has CDR1 MNHNS and CDR2 SASEGT. The CDR3 bases are TGTGCCAGCAGTCACAGCAGGAATGAGCGGTTCTTC. Translation: CASSHSRNERFF.

To note about this clonotype: One base away lies a much larger clone, so this may be a sequencing read error. The CDR3 nucleotides are TGCGCCAGCACACAGGGGGGCAGCGGGGAGCTGTTTTTT. Translation gives CASTQGGSGELFF. The rearrangement links TRBV5-1 to TRBJ2-2; 8 bases agree with TRBD1. In germline, CDR1 is SGHRS, CDR2 YFSETQ. CDR3 size: 13 residues. V shed 6 bases, J shed 7 bases, and the junction held 5 bases outside the gene matches.

This clonotype came up a few times. A much larger clone sits a single nucleotide away, making a read error possible. J is TRBJ2-5 and V is TRBV18; 8 bases agree with TRBD2. CDR1 KGHSH and CDR2 LQKENI come from the germline V gene. Trimming at V came to 2 bases and at J to 3 bases, leaving 5 bases not matched to a gene. This CDR3 region has 15 residues. CDR3: CASSPSGLVEETQYF. The CDR3 coding sequence is TGTGCCAGCTCACCATCGGGACTAGTGGAAGAGACCCAGTACTTC. The full variable domain, rest sourced from reference TRBV18 and TRBJ2-5, is NAGVMQNPRHLVRRRGQEARLRCSPMKGHSHVYWYRQLPEEGLKFMVYLQKENIIDESGMPKERFSAEFPKEGPSILRIQQVVRGDSAAYFCASSPSGLVEETQYFGPGTRLLVL.